The T cell receptor (beta chain) described here comes from a study of cytomegalovirus exposure and HLA in healthy donors. The germline gives CDR1 MNHNY, CDR2 SVGAGI (reference sequence). Trimming removed 0 bases at V and 8 bases at J, with 10 bases between. The CDR3 totals 13 residues. The PCR had 60 Vbeta and 13 Jbeta primers. Some clones are missing from TCRdb's copy, which holds only in-frame ones; the method was immunoSEQ multiplex PCR. The data hold 100,000 or so clones, with roughly 78% observed a single time. The gene calls are TRBV6-6 and TRBJ1-2; D remains unclear. The source material was PBMCs. The TCR comes from a young man in good health and CMV-seronegative. This CDR3 reads CASSYSNAEGYTF. In DNA form, the CDR3 reads TGTGCCAGCAGTTACTCGAATGCGGAAGGCTACACCTTC.